A selection of T cell receptor beta chains follows, all from one sample in a study of blood T cell repertoires in COVID-19. Repertoires were generated with immunoSEQ multiplex PCR, while TCRdb's copy carries only in-frame clones and drops some. The sample lists over 100,000 clones, roughly 90% occurring once. Sequenced input: peripheral blood. These receptors were obtained from a human donor in a cohort sampled during active COVID-19. The CDR3 runs from the conserved cysteine through the conserved F or W. Fields, in order: J gene, V gene, D gene, clone size, CDR3 DNA, CDR3 protein. A D gene is named only where the DNA matches it firmly. Some rows have no size entry. The others give once, few or many, or a class for an expanded clone.

j_call: TRBJ2-7
v_call: TRBV28
d_call: NA
clone_size: NA
cdr3_nt: TGTGCCAGCAACGACTACTACGAGCAGTACTTC
cdr3_aa: CASNDYYEQYF

j_call: TRBJ1-1
v_call: TRBV4-3
d_call: NA
clone_size: few
cdr3_nt: TGCGCCAGCAGCCCGACAGGGAACACTGAAGCTTTCTTT
cdr3_aa: CASSPTGNTEAFF

j_call: TRBJ1-6
v_call: TRBV30
d_call: TRBD1
clone_size: once
cdr3_nt: TGTGCCTGGAGTGGAACAGGGGGCGGTAATTCACCCCTCCACTTT
cdr3_aa: CAWSGTGGGNSPLHF

j_call: TRBJ2-5
v_call: TRBV19
d_call: TRBD2
clone_size: NA
cdr3_nt: TGTGCCAGTAGCACTAGCGGGGGCAGAGGAGAGACCCAGTACTTC
cdr3_aa: CASSTSGGRGETQYF

j_call: TRBJ1-3
v_call: TRBV6-2/TRBV6-3
d_call: TRBD1
clone_size: many
cdr3_nt: TGTGCCAGCAGCCTGACGGCCGGACAGGAGAGATCTGGAAACACCATATATTTT
cdr3_aa: CASSLTAGQERSGNTIYF

j_call: TRBJ2-7
v_call: TRBV7-3
d_call: TRBD2
clone_size: NA
cdr3_nt: TGTGCCAGCAGCTTAATGGCGGGGGGCTACATCGAGCAGTACTTC
cdr3_aa: CASSLMAGGYIEQYF

j_call: TRBJ1-2
v_call: TRBV19
d_call: TRBD1
clone_size: NA
cdr3_nt: TGTGCCAGCCGAGTCCCGGGACAGGTTAGCTATGGCTACACCTTC
cdr3_aa: CASRVPGQVSYGYTF

j_call: TRBJ1-5
v_call: TRBV3-1/TRBV3-2
d_call: TRBD1
clone_size: NA
cdr3_nt: TGTGCCAGCAGCCACCCAGGACAGGGCAATCAGCCCCAGCATTTT
cdr3_aa: CASSHPGQGNQPQHF

j_call: TRBJ2-1
v_call: TRBV11-2
d_call: NA
clone_size: NA
cdr3_nt: TGTGCCAGCAGCTTACCCCGGGGGGCCCCCTACAATGAGCAGTTCTTC
cdr3_aa: CASSLPRGAPYNEQFF

j_call: TRBJ2-7
v_call: TRBV29-1
d_call: NA
clone_size: NA
cdr3_nt: TGCAGCGCCCAGGGCAATTCAGCCTACGAGCAGTACTTC
cdr3_aa: CSAQGNSAYEQYF

j_call: TRBJ2-5
v_call: TRBV27
d_call: TRBD1
clone_size: NA
cdr3_nt: TGTGCCAGCAGTTTATCCCGCCCCTGGGACAGGGTTGACGAGACCCAGTACTTC
cdr3_aa: CASSLSRPWDRVDETQYF

j_call: TRBJ2-2
v_call: TRBV6-4
d_call: TRBD2
clone_size: NA
cdr3_nt: TGTGCCAGCAGTGAACTAGCGGGAGAAGGCACCGGGGAGCTGTTTTTT
cdr3_aa: CASSELAGEGTGELFF

j_call: TRBJ2-3
v_call: TRBV19
d_call: NA
clone_size: NA
cdr3_nt: TGTGCCAGTAGGAGCGGCGCTAGCACAGATACGCAGTATTTT
cdr3_aa: CASRSGASTDTQYF

j_call: TRBJ2-7
v_call: TRBV13
d_call: TRBD2
clone_size: NA
cdr3_nt: TGTGCCAGCAGCTTAACTAGCGGAACCTACGAGCAGTACTTC
cdr3_aa: CASSLTSGTYEQYF

j_call: TRBJ1-1
v_call: TRBV9
d_call: NA
clone_size: NA
cdr3_nt: TGTGCCAGCAGCGTTGGGGCAGCGAACACTGAAGCTTTCTTT
cdr3_aa: CASSVGAANTEAFF

j_call: TRBJ1-4
v_call: TRBV6-2/TRBV6-3
d_call: NA
clone_size: NA
cdr3_nt: TGTGCCAGCAGTTACTCGCGGTCAACTAATGAAAAACTGTTTTTT
cdr3_aa: CASSYSRSTNEKLFF

j_call: TRBJ1-1
v_call: TRBV7-9
d_call: NA
clone_size: NA
cdr3_nt: TGTGCCAGCTCGAGTGGGCTTAACACTGAAGCTTTCTTT
cdr3_aa: CASSSGLNTEAFF

j_call: TRBJ1-6
v_call: TRBV6-5
d_call: NA
clone_size: NA
cdr3_nt: TGTGCCGCCCTCGGGAGTCATTCAGGGCTATCCCTCCACTTT
cdr3_aa: CAALGSHSGLSLHF

j_call: TRBJ1-2
v_call: TRBV11-2
d_call: NA
clone_size: once
cdr3_nt: TGTGCCAGCAGCCCCATTAAAGATATACAGGGTTACGGCTATGGCTACACCTTC
cdr3_aa: CASSPIKDIQGYGYGYTF

j_call: TRBJ1-5
v_call: TRBV2
d_call: NA
clone_size: NA
cdr3_nt: TGTGCCAGCAGCGGGGTAGGGGGGGCTGGCAATCAGCCCCAGCATTTT
cdr3_aa: CASSGVGGAGNQPQHF

j_call: TRBJ1-4
v_call: TRBV2
d_call: NA
clone_size: once
cdr3_nt: TGTGCCGGTCGCGCACAGCAGGAAAAACTGTTTTTT
cdr3_aa: CAGRAQQEKLFF